These 31 T cell receptor beta chains originate from one sample sequenced in a study of cytomegalovirus exposure and HLA in healthy donors. Assay: immunoSEQ multiplex PCR; the TCRdb copy retains only in-frame clones and omits some. The table lists 130,000 to 150,000 clones, 87% of them singletons. Sequencing input: PBMCs. Receptors originate from a man between 18 and 29 years old in good health and CMV-seropositive.

This clone was seen only once. The rearrangement uses TRBV25-1 and TRBJ1-1; tentative D call: TRBD1 (5 bases). CDR1 is MGHDK, CDR2 SYGVNS, per germline. Trimming cost V 1 base and J 4 bases, with 7 bases left between them. The CDR3 totals 13 residues. The CDR3 coding sequence is TGTGCCAGCAGTGAATCCCAGGGCACTGAAGCTTTCTTT. Amino acid sequence: CASSESQGTEAFF.

The chain has TRBV29-1 and TRBJ2-5, with TRBD2 as a possible D gene (5 bases). Per germline, CDR1 SQVTM and CDR2 ANQGSEA. This CDR3 is built from 12 residues. Trimming shortened V by 4 bases and J by 2 bases, and 8 bases separated the two germline ends. The CDR3 protein is CSVGRTQETQYF. CDR3 nucleotides: TGCAGCGTTGGGCGGACTCAAGAGACCCAGTACTTC.

This chain connects TRBV27 to TRBJ1-2, with a possible D match to TRBD1 (5 bases). This CDR3 has 15 residues. Looked up from germline, CDR1 is MNHEY and CDR2 is SMNVEV (reference sequence). The ends were cut back, 2 bases at V and 6 bases at J, with 16 bases in the middle. The CDR3 protein is CASSLAGYRRDGYTF. CDR3 sequence (DNA): TGTGCCAGCAGTTTAGCAGGGTACAGGAGGGATGGCTACACCTTC.

This chain's CDR3 is CAWSETGGRGGYTF. Here the CDR3 DNA reads TGTGCCTGGAGTGAGACAGGGGGCAGAGGGGGCTACACCTTC. This chain links TRBV30 with TRBJ1-2, with 10 bases aligning to TRBD1. Trimming at V came to 1 base and at J to 8 bases, leaving 7 bases not matched to a gene. CDR1 and CDR2 from the germline V gene are GTSNPN and SVGIG (reference sequence). The CDR3 runs to 14 residues. Together with reference TRBV30 and TRBJ1-2, the CDR3 gives the full variable domain: SQTIHQWPATLVQPVGSPLSLECTVEGTSNPNLYWYRQAAGRGLQLLFYSVGIGQISSEVPQNLSASRPQDRQFILSSKKLLLSDSGFYLCAWSETGGRGGYTFGSGTRLTVV.

The chain combines TRBV30 with TRBJ2-2; D unresolved. V lost 1 base and J lost 5, with 5 bases in between. This CDR3 has 12 residues. Germline V gives CDR1 GTSNPN, CDR2 SVGIG (reference sequence). The CDR3 reads CAWSAFTGELFF. The DNA of the CDR3 is TGTGCCTGGAGTGCCTTTACCGGGGAGCTGTTTTTT.

The chain employs TRBV6-4 and TRBJ2-3; D is perhaps TRBD2 (5 bases). Trimming shortened V by 3 bases and J by 0 bases, and 7 bases separated the two germline ends. Looked up from germline, CDR1 is MRHNA and CDR2 is SNTAGT. There are 14 residues in the CDR3. The CDR3 DNA reads TGTGCCAGCAGTGAAGAGGGTAGCACAGATACGCAGTATTTT. Translated, it gives CASSEEGSTDTQYF.

CDR3: CASSPWEGMNTEAFF. The CDR3 nucleotides read TGTGCCAGCAGCCCATGGGAGGGAATGAACACTGAAGCTTTCTTT. V gene TRBV7-8 combines with J gene TRBJ1-1; D gene unclear. The germline V gene has CDR1 SGHVS and CDR2 FQNEAQ. The V end lost 5 bases, the J end lost 0 bases, and 13 bases lay between the germline ends. The CDR3 totals 15 residues.

The V gene is TRBV7-2, the J gene TRBJ1-4, with TRBD1 matching over 7 bases. Trimming took 5 bases from V and 4 from J; bases not matched to a gene: 4. CDR3 length: 14 residues. Looked up from germline, CDR1 is SGHTA and CDR2 is FQGNSA. The CDR3 DNA reads TGTGCCAGCAGCACAGGGACAGTTAATGAAAAACTGTTTTTT. Encoded protein: CASSTGTVNEKLFF.

The V call is TRBV5-1, the J call TRBJ2-7; 9 bases map to TRBD1. J was trimmed by 0 bases and V by 2 bases; bases with no gene match: 3. The CDR3 is 15 amino acids. CDR1 and CDR2 (germline): SGHRS, YFSETQ. The CDR3 sequence is CASSFGQGLSYEQYF. The CDR3 DNA reads TGCGCCAGCAGCTTCGGACAGGGGCTCTCCTACGAGCAGTACTTC.

The chain combines TRBV11-1 with TRBJ1-1, with D perhaps matching TRBD1 (6 bases). The CDR3 contains 16 residues. The V gene's germline CDR1 is SGHAT and CDR2 FQDESV (reference sequence). V was trimmed by 3 bases and J by 0 bases, leaving 14 bases between them. The CDR3 spells CASSFGQSTMNTEAFF. The CDR3, as DNA: TGTGCCAGCAGCTTTGGACAGTCGACCATGAACACTGAAGCTTTCTTT.

The chain couples TRBV30 to TRBJ2-2; the match to TRBD1 covers 7 bases. The CDR3 runs 13 residues. Unmatched junction bases numbered 2, after V lost 7 bases and J lost 0 bases. Per germline, CDR1 GTSNPN and CDR2 SVGIG (reference sequence). The CDR3 region is CALGQSNTGELFF. The DNA of the CDR3 is TGTGCCTTGGGACAGTCGAACACCGGGGAGCTGTTTTTT.

The chain has TRBV16 and TRBJ1-2; no clear D. CDR1 and CDR2 from the germline V gene are KGHSY and FQNENV. The CDR3 runs to 13 residues. V gave up 4 bases and J gave up 7 bases, with 13 bases separating them. The CDR3 DNA reads as TGTGCCAGCAGCCCGGTTCGGGTCTCTGGCTACACCTTC. As protein: CASSPVRVSGYTF.

This chain joins TRBV5-8 and TRBJ2-1, with 7 bases matching TRBD1. V was pared by 2 bases and J by 5 bases, with 4 bases of the junction left unmatched. CDR3 size: 14 residues. Germline lookup yields CDR1 SGHTS and CDR2 YDEGEE. DNA for the CDR3: TGTGCCAGCAGCTTCACAGGGGTGGACAATGAGCAGTTCTTC. Translating gives CASSFTGVDNEQFF.

The chain employs TRBV9 and TRBJ1-2; 10 nucleotides match TRBD1. From germline, CDR1 is SGDLS and CDR2 YYNGEE. V shed 2 bases and J 3 bases; nucleotides not matched to a gene: 7. The CDR3 is 16 amino acids. Here the CDR3 reads CASSVYRTGGDYGYTF. The CDR3 DNA reads TGTGCCAGCAGCGTTTACAGGACAGGGGGAGACTATGGCTACACCTTC.

The chain employs TRBV15 and TRBJ2-7; possibly TRBD2 for D (6 bases). V lost 3 bases, J lost 0 bases, and 18 bases lay in between. Per germline, CDR1 LNHNV and CDR2 YYDKDF (reference sequence). This CDR3 has 17 amino acids. CDR3 nucleotide sequence: TGTGCCACCAGCAGTGGATCTGGGGGGACCCTCTCCTACGAGCAGTACTTC. This gives the protein CATSSGSGGTLSYEQYF.

This chain joins TRBV30 and TRBJ2-7; D unclear. Per the germline V gene, CDR1 is GTSNPN and CDR2 is SVGIG (reference sequence). V was pared by 5 bases and J by 1 base, with 12 bases between. CDR3 length: 13 amino acids. The CDR3 DNA follows: TGTGCCTGGTCTAGGTTCGGATCCTACGAGCAGTACTTC. This encodes CAWSRFGSYEQYF.

The gene calls are TRBV10-2 and TRBJ2-1; 10 bases fit TRBD2. The CDR3 is made up of 15 amino acids. V lost 8 bases to trimming and J lost 9 bases; unmatched junction nucleotides: 13. Germline lookup yields CDR1 WSHSY and CDR2 SAAADI. The CDR3 loop reads CASFFASGSRTEQFF. Written as DNA, the CDR3 is TGCGCCAGCTTTTTTGCTAGCGGGAGTAGGACTGAGCAGTTCTTC.

At least ten counts were recorded for this clone. The J gene is TRBJ2-3, the V gene TRBV6-1, with TRBD2 matching over 10 bases. Trimming took 2 bases from V and 2 from J; bases not matched to a gene: 1. The CDR3 covers 15 residues. CDR1 and CDR2 from the germline V gene are MNHNS and SASEGT. In DNA form, the CDR3 reads TGTGCCAGCAGTGAACTAGCGGGGGCCACAGATACGCAGTATTTT. It specifies CASSELAGATDTQYF.

This chain uses TRBV12-5 with TRBJ1-5, with 7 bases lining up with TRBD1. CDR3 size: 16 residues. Germline CDR1 and CDR2: LGHNT and FRNRAP. After removal of 2 bases from V and 4 bases from J, the junction contained 8 bases not matched to a gene. The CDR3 region is CASGLLHPGGNQPQHF. Written as DNA, the CDR3 is TGTGCTAGTGGTTTGTTACACCCAGGGGGAAATCAGCCCCAGCATTTT.

The chain couples TRBV6-5 to TRBJ2-1, with 13 bases fitting TRBD2. J was trimmed by 9 bases and V by 10 bases; bases with no gene match: 9. In germline, CDR1 is MNHEY, CDR2 SVGAGI. CDR3 size: 14 residues. The CDR3 sequence is CATSLAGGRSEQFF. The CDR3 DNA reads TGTGCCACCTCACTAGCGGGAGGGAGGAGTGAGCAGTTCTTC.

The chain combines TRBV14 with TRBJ1-4; perhaps TRBD1 as D (6 bases). Germline V gene data show CDR1 as SGHDN and CDR2 as FVKESK. This CDR3 has 15 amino acids. Between the trimmed V and J ends, which lost 1 base and 13 bases, there was a span of 19 bases. CDR3: CASSQAFGGPEPLFF. As DNA, the CDR3 is TGTGCCAGCAGCCAAGCATTTGGGGGCCCGGAGCCACTGTTTTTT.

The chain has TRBV4-1 and TRBJ2-2, with a possible D match to TRBD2 (6 bases). The CDR3 consists of 15 residues. Trimming shortened V by 0 bases and J by 4 bases, and 9 bases separated the two germline ends. Germline values: CDR1 MGHRA, CDR2 YSYEKL. CDR3 residues: CASSQDPGVTGELFF. CDR3 nucleotides: TGCGCCAGCAGCCAAGATCCGGGGGTCACCGGGGAGCTGTTTTTT.

The rearrangement joins TRBV6-1 to TRBJ2-7; 7 bases line up with TRBD1. J was trimmed by 5 bases and V by 4 bases; bases with no gene match: 5. Germline loops: CDR1 MNHNS, CDR2 SASEGT. The CDR3 has 13 residues. The CDR3 DNA reads TGTGCCAGCAGTGTGGACAGGAGGAACGAGCAGTACTTC. The encoded protein is CASSVDRRNEQYF.

The genes are TRBV2 and TRBJ1-2, with D perhaps matching TRBD1 (6 bases). Germline loops: CDR1 SNHLY, CDR2 FYNNEI. Trimming took 7 bases from V and 4 from J, leaving 13 bases between them. This CDR3 is built from 13 residues. CDR3 amino acids: CASNGGASYGYTF. CDR3 DNA: TGTGCCAGCAACGGGGGGGCCTCCTATGGCTACACCTTC.

This rearrangement joins TRBV18 to TRBJ1-1, with a possible D match to TRBD1 (5 bases). Germline CDR1 KGHSH, CDR2 LQKENI. The V and J ends lost 4 bases and 4 bases respectively, with 7 bases between them. The CDR3 totals 12 residues. Written as DNA, the CDR3 is TGTGCCAGCTCACTGCAGGGCACTGAAGCTTTCTTT. Protein sequence: CASSLQGTEAFF.

This clone was counted only a few times. The chain combines TRBV9 with TRBJ1-6, with 7 bases aligning to TRBD1. Germline assignment: CDR1 SGDLS and CDR2 YYNGEE. The CDR3 totals 15 residues. V lost 4 bases, J lost 9 bases, and 10 bases stayed unmatched. CDR3 amino acids: CASSLRQGGSSPLHF. CDR3 sequence (DNA): TGTGCCAGCAGCCTCCGACAGGGCGGTAGTTCACCCCTCCACTTT.

This chain links TRBV29-1 with TRBJ2-2; no firm D call. Between the trimmed V and J ends, which lost 7 bases and 2 bases, there was a span of 20 bases. Germline V lookup: CDR1 SQVTM, CDR2 ANQGSEA. The CDR3 runs to 16 residues. This CDR3 reads CSAVPAETPNTGELFF. The CDR3, as DNA: TGCAGCGCTGTGCCCGCAGAGACACCAAACACCGGGGAGCTGTTTTTT.

For the CDR3, the DNA is TGTGCCAGCAGTTTATTGGGGGCCATCCCCTACGAGCAGTACTTC. It specifies CASSLLGAIPYEQYF. V and J are TRBV27 and TRBJ2-7, with D possibly matching TRBD1 (6 bases). This CDR3 is built from 15 residues. Trimming removed 1 base at V and 2 bases at J, with 12 bases between. Germline V lookup: CDR1 MNHEY, CDR2 SMNVEV (reference sequence).

V gene TRBV5-4 combines with J gene TRBJ1-6; D unresolved. Germline values: CDR1 SGHNT, CDR2 YYREEE (reference sequence). V was trimmed by 4 bases and J by 9 bases, leaving 14 bases between them. The CDR3 covers 14 residues. CDR3 residues: CASSPDTPSSPLHF. CDR3 coding DNA: TGTGCCAGCAGCCCCGACACCCCTTCTTCACCCCTCCACTTT.

V and J are TRBV27 and TRBJ1-4, with 8 bases identical to TRBD1. This CDR3 is 15 amino acids long. Germline values: CDR1 MNHEY, CDR2 SMNVEV (reference sequence). The V and J ends lost 5 bases and 5 bases, in that order; junction bases with no gene match: 7. The DNA for the CDR3 is TGTGCCAGCAGTACGCCCCGGACAGGGAATGAAAAACTGTTTTTT. Amino acids: CASSTPRTGNEKLFF.

This rearrangement joins TRBV9 to TRBJ2-1; the D is unclear. Germline CDR1 and CDR2: SGDLS and YYNGEE. This CDR3 region has 14 residues. Between the trimmed V and J ends, which lost 3 bases and 0 bases, there was a span of 7 bases. As DNA, the CDR3 is TGTGCCAGCAGCGGTCGGTTCTCCTACAATGAGCAGTTCTTC. It codes for CASSGRFSYNEQFF.